A single sample is the source of the 9 T cell receptor beta chains below, sequenced in a study of blood T cell repertoires in COVID-19. TCRdb's copy holds only in-frame clones and misses some; the assay was immunoSEQ multiplex PCR. This table holds over 400,000 clones, roughly 91% found once. Specimen: peripheral blood. The receptors were sampled from a woman aged 45 to 65 with COVID-19, enrolled during active disease.

V gene TRBV9 combines with J gene TRBJ2-1, with TRBD2 identical over 12 bases. Germline lookup yields CDR1 SGDLS and CDR2 YYNGEE. CDR3 length: 20 residues. The V segment lost 0 bases and the J segment 12 bases; nucleotides outside the gene matches: 22. CDR3 sequence (DNA): TGTGCCAGCAGCGTAGCCCCGGGGAGTAGACTAGCGGGGGCGACCGGGGGGCAGTTCTTC. Translating it yields CASSVAPGSRLAGATGGQFF.

The chain joins TRBV19 to TRBJ1-2; D remains ambiguous. V was shortened by 7 bases and J by 4 bases, with 22 bases between the two germline ends. The CDR3 consists of 16 residues. Germline V gene lookup returns CDR1 LNHDA and CDR2 SQIVND (reference sequence). CDR3 loop: CASIGNREPLLYGYTF. The CDR3 DNA sequence: TGTGCCAGTATCGGTAACCGGGAGCCACTTCTCTATGGCTACACCTTC.

The chain is built from TRBV9 and TRBJ1-1; the D gene is possibly TRBD1 (5 bases). Germline CDR1 reads SGDLS; CDR2 reads YYNGEE. Trimming cost V 0 bases and J 6 bases, with 9 bases left between them. The length of the CDR3 is 13 residues. The CDR3 nucleotides are TGTGCCAGCAGCGTAGAGTGGGACTCTGAAGCTTTCTTT. Its translation is CASSVEWDSEAFF.

This chain connects TRBV12-3 or TRBV12-4 to TRBJ1-1, with TRBD1 as a possible D gene (5 bases). There are 13 residues in the CDR3. V was pared by 9 bases and J by 7 bases, with 18 bases between. CDR3 in amino acids: CASTQVSGDEAFF. CDR3 nucleotides: TGTGCCAGTACGCAGGTATCGGGGGATGAAGCTTTCTTT.

The genes are TRBV6-5 and TRBJ2-1; maybe TRBD1 (5 bases). Trimming cost V 6 bases and J 0 bases, with 9 bases left between them. The CDR3 has 14 amino acids. Germline V CDR1 and CDR2: MNHEY, SVGAGI. The CDR3 reads CASSPQGSYNEQFF. CDR3 bases: TGTGCCAGCAGCCCGCAGGGCTCCTACAATGAGCAGTTCTTC.

V and J are TRBV9 and TRBJ2-3, with a tentative D call TRBD1 (6 bases). The germline gives CDR1 SGDLS, CDR2 YYNGEE. V lost 0 bases and J 0 bases, leaving 14 bases between the germline ends. The CDR3 extends over 17 amino acids. The CDR3 DNA reads TGTGCCAGCAGCGTAGGGTACCGTAGGGGGAGCACAGATACGCAGTATTTT. It translates to CASSVGYRRGSTDTQYF. The full variable domain, with the rest looked up from reference TRBV9 and TRBJ2-3, is DSGVTQTPKHLITATGQRVTLRCSPRSGDLSVYWYQQSLDQGLQFLIQYYNGEERAKGNILERFSAQQFPDLHSELNLSSLELGDSALYFCASSVGYRRGSTDTQYFGPGTRLTVL.

The rearrangement uses TRBV6-5 and TRBJ1-2; TRBD1 matches 7 bases. CDR1 is MNHEY, CDR2 SVGAGI, per germline. The trim removed 0 bases at V and 4 bases at J, leaving 2 bases unmatched. The CDR3 extends over 14 amino acids. In DNA, the CDR3 is TGTGCCAGCAGTTACTCCGACAGGGTCTATGGCTACACCTTC. Encoded protein: CASSYSDRVYGYTF.

The chain recombines TRBV11-3 with TRBJ1-6; no firm D call. The CDR3 runs 13 residues. Germline CDR1 is SGHNT and CDR2 is YENEEA. The V end was cut by 5 bases, the J end by 6 bases, with 8 bases between. The CDR3 loop is CASSRGPNSPLHF. The CDR3 nucleotides read TGTGCCAGCAGCCGGGGTCCTAATTCACCCCTCCACTTT. The variable domain in full, with the rest retrieved from reference TRBV11-3 and TRBJ1-6, is EAGVVQSPRYKIIEKKQPVAFWCNPISGHNTLYWYLQNLGQGPELLIRYENEEAVDDSQLPKDRFSAERLKGVDSTLKIQPAELGDSAVYLCASSRGPNSPLHFGNGTRLTVT.

This clone was counted once. This chain joins TRBV19 and TRBJ2-2, with 10 bases aligning to TRBD1. The V gene end was trimmed by 1 base and the J gene end by 4 bases; junction bases not matched to a gene: 3. Germline V lookup: CDR1 LNHDA, CDR2 SQIVND (reference sequence). The CDR3 length is 16 residues. The CDR3 sequence is CASSIGQGAITGELFF. CDR3 bases: TGTGCCAGTAGTATAGGACAGGGGGCGATCACCGGGGAGCTGTTTTTT.